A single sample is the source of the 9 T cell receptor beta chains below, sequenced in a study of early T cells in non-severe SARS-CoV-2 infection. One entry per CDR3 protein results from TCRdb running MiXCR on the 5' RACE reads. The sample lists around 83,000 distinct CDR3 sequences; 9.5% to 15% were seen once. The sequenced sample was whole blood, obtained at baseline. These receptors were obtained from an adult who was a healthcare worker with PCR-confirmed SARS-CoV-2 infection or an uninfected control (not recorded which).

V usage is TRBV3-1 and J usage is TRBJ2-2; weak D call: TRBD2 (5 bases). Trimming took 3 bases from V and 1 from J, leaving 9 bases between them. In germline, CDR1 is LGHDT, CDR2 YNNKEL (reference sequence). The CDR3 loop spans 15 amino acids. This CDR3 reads CASSHWTGNTGELFF. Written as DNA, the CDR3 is TGTGCCAGCAGCCATTGGACTGGGAACACCGGGGAGCTGTTTTTT.

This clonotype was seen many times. CDR3 sequence: CSAGQSNYGYTF. In DNA, the CDR3 is TGCAGTGCTGGACAGTCGAACTATGGCTACACCTTC. The chain has TRBV20-1 and TRBJ1-2, with D possibly matching TRBD1 (6 bases). Germline CDR1 reads DFQATT; CDR2 reads SNEGSKA (reference sequence). CDR3 length: 12 amino acids. Trimming cost V 5 bases and J 2 bases, with 9 bases left between them.

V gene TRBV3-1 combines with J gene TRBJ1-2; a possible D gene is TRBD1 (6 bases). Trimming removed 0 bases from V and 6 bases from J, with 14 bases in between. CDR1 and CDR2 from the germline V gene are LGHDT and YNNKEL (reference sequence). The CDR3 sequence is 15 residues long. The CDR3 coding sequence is TGTGCCAGCAGCCAAGAGGCGGGGGCGCATCATGGCTACACCTTC. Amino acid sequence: CASSQEAGAHHGYTF.

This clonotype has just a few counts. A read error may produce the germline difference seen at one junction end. The CDR3 loop reads CSPLIRGSHF. The CDR3 DNA sequence: TGCAGCCCTTTGATCCGGGGCTCTCACTTC. The chain employs TRBV29-1 and TRBJ2-7, with D possibly being TRBD1 or TRBD2 (5 bases each). CDR1 is SQVTM and CDR2 is ANQGSEA in the germline V gene. This CDR3 spans 10 amino acids.

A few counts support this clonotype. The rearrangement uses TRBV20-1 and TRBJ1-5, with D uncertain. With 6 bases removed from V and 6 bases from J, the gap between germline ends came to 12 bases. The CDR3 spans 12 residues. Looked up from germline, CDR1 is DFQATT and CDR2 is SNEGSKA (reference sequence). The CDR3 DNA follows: TGCAGTGCGACCGACTCAGGTCAGCCCCAGCATTTT. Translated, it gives CSATDSGQPQHF.

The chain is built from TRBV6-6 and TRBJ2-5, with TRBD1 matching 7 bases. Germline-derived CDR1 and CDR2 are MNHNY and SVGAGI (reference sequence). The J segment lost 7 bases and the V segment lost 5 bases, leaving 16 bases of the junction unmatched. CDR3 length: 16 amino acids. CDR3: CASSPPRDRALRTQYF. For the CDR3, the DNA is TGTGCCAGCAGTCCTCCAAGGGACAGAGCTCTGAGGACCCAGTACTTC.

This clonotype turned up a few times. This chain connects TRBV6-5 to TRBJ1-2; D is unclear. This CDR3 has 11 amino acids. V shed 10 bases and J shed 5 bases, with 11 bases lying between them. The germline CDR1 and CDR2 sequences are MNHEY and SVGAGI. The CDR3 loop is CATLDGYGYTF. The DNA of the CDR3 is TGTGCCACCCTGGACGGTTATGGCTACACCTTC.

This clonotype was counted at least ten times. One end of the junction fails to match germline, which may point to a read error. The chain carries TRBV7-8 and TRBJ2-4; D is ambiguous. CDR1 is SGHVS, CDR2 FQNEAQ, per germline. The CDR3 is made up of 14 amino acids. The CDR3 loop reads CASTLEYKTGIQYF. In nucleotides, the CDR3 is TGTGCCAGCACCTTAGAATACAAAACCGGCATTCAGTACTTC.

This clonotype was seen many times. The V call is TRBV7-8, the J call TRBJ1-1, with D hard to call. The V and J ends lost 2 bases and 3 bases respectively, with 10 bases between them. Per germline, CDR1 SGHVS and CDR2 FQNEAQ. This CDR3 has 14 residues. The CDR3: CASSLTRIYTEAFF. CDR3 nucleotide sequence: TGTGCCAGCAGCTTAACTCGGATTTACACTGAAGCTTTCTTT.